This TCR beta chain was identified during a study of T cell clones after liver transplantation (dated by TCRdb to the late 2010s). At the level of the whole study: The samples were obtained from ITN030ST, a randomized trial that attempted immunosuppression withdrawal within 2 years after liver transplantation. Donor-reactive T cell clones were identified using TCRbeta sequencing after a pre-transplant mixed lymphocyte reaction and were then followed in post-transplant blood. Third party-reactive TCRbeta sequences were also identified from pre-transplant MLRs to serve as an antigen-independent comparator for donor-reactive sequences. Three of the eight recipients were HCV-positive; the others were transplanted for non-autoimmune, non-viral indications. Until randomization at 12-24 months post-transplant, subjects were given standard immunosuppression, with no induction therapy. Tolerance meant complete immunosuppression withdrawal for at least one year without liver enzymes rising beyond twice the upper limit of normal. Blood samples were collected pre-transplant, pre-randomization before withdrawal, and post-randomization after either complete withdrawal or failed withdrawal. Of the 8 liver transplant recipients making up the studied cohort, 3 were classified as tolerant and 5 as non-tolerant.

V trim: 0 bases; J trim: 5 bases; unmatched bases: 9. The CDR3, cysteine through phenylalanine, is 16 amino acids long. Of the read, only the CDR3 DNA is kept; its 48 bases are in frame from base 1. CDR1 and CDR2 are read off the germline V gene as SGHNT and YENEEA. The time point label, read with the paper, signifies: pre-transplant. Thawed unstimulated PBMCs were stained for CD3, CD4 and CD8 and FACS-sorted into CD3+CD4+ and CD3+CD8+ populations. All 8 studied subjects were randomized to immunosuppression withdrawal. The Qiagen DNeasy Blood and Tissue Kit was used for genomic DNA isolation. Details on this clone: Its antigen specificity is not known. No base quality information exists; no much larger clone differs at one position.

Broader findings and caveats from the paper: In 5 of 8 subjects, regardless of tolerance or HCV status, circulating donor-reactive CD4 TCRbeta sequences dropped significantly post-transplant. When repertoire turnover was accounted for, significantly reduced detection of donor-reactive sequences was found in 7 of 8 subjects for CD4 and in 8 of 8 subjects for CD8. Because allograft tissue specimens were not available, migration of donor-reactive T cells into the graft, rather than deletion, may have occurred. Because of small, heterogeneous patient numbers and non-standardized post-transplant time points, the conclusions were only preliminary. Low numbers of available donor cells limited the measurable donor-reactive repertoire in a couple of subjects. The decline in donor-reactive sequences exceeded the decline in third party-reactive sequences, suggesting partial antigen-specific deletion that was unrelated to withdrawal success.

Frozen genomic DNA underwent high-throughput TCRbeta CDR3 sequencing by immunoSEQ, including PCR amplification, mapping, bias correction and internal controls. The study's processing was this. Productive rearrangements were kept, and unique TCRbeta sequences were defined by CDR3 nucleotide sequence plus V and J gene. For a sequence to be called donor-reactive, it needed a frequency of at least 0.01% and at least 5-fold expansion in CFSE-low cells compared with unstimulated pre-transplant cells. Minimum frequency thresholds were set for each subject on the basis of the unstimulated sample with the lowest template count, so that a detection power of at least 90% was ensured. Repertoire turnover was measured by Jensen-Shannon divergence between the top 1000 TCRbeta sequences post- and pre-transplant. Changes in detection of donor-reactive sequences were assessed with two-sided Fisher's exact tests. TCRdb limited this immuneACCESS table to in-frame rearrangements with V and J called. A share of clones is missing; checked studies link under half to unresolved V genes, and the rest is unexplained. The D gene and trimming were derived from the DNA, and the V and J assignments and clone size from that table. The sample table lists 95,000 to 110,000 clones, 75% to 85% of them with a count of one. The ten largest clones add up to over 0.75% of the sample.

This chain joins TRBV11-3 to TRBJ2-7; 8 nucleotides in the junction match TRBD1. The material sequenced was CD4+ T cells from blood, taken before liver transplant. The origin of this receptor is a human donor who received a liver transplant. The nucleotide sequence is TGTGCCAGCAGCTTAGATTCCGCAGGGGGCATCGACGAGCAGTACTTC. Its amino acids are CASSLDSAGGIDEQYF.